These 27 T cell receptor beta chains came from one sample sequenced in a study of blood T cell repertoires in COVID-19. Data came from immunoSEQ multiplex PCR; TCRdb stores just in-frame clones and leaves some out. This sample has about 45,000 clones, with approximately 87% found just once. The sample comprised peripheral blood. The receptors stem from a human donor in a cohort sampled during active COVID-19.

The chain has TRBV2 and TRBJ2-6, with 8 bases lining up with TRBD1. Looked up from germline, CDR1 is SNHLY and CDR2 is FYNNEI. CDR3 size: 15 residues. V shed 3 bases and J 4 bases; nucleotides not matched to a gene: 2. In DNA, the CDR3 is TGTGCCAGCAGTGACAGGGGGCTCGGGGCCAACGTCCTGACTTTC. As protein: CASSDRGLGANVLTF.

CDR3 sequence (DNA): TGTGCCAGCAGTTACGCGGGGGGGCCAGGTAGAAATACGCAGTATTTT. Protein: CASSYAGGPGRNTQYF. V usage is TRBV6-5 and J usage is TRBJ2-3; 9 bases fit TRBD2. The CDR3 length is 16 residues. V lost 2 bases and J lost 7; bases outside the gene matches: 10. Germline values: CDR1 MNHEY, CDR2 SVGAGI.

The chain has TRBV7-2 and TRBJ2-3; 7 bases map to TRBD2. V shed 0 bases, J shed 6 bases, and the junction held 12 bases outside the gene matches. The CDR3 loop spans 17 amino acids. The germline gives CDR1 SGHTA, CDR2 FQGNSA. Here the CDR3 reads CASSLAVSGATGDTQYF. CDR3 bases: TGTGCCAGCAGCTTAGCCGTGAGCGGGGCCACGGGGGATACGCAGTATTTT.

The V and J genes are TRBV18 and TRBJ1-5; no clear D gene. Germline V lookup: CDR1 KGHSH, CDR2 LQKENI. This CDR3 has 13 residues. V lost 0 bases to trimming and J lost 7 bases, with 7 bases between them. As DNA, the CDR3 is TGTGCCAGCTCACCACCGATCGGGCAGCCCCAGCATTTT. The encoded protein is CASSPPIGQPQHF.

The gene calls are TRBV19 and TRBJ1-1; D gene ambiguous. V lost 7 bases and J 1 base, leaving 7 bases between the germline ends. The length of the CDR3 is 12 residues. The germline V gene encodes CDR1 LNHDA and CDR2 SQIVND (reference sequence). CDR3 coding DNA: TGTGCCAGTAAGACACCGAACACTGAAGCTTTCTTT. This translates into CASKTPNTEAFF.

V gene TRBV7-3 combines with J gene TRBJ2-1; no reliable D call. The germline V gene has CDR1 SGHTA and CDR2 FQGTGA. Trimming stripped 3 bases from V and 3 bases from J, with 12 bases between. The CDR3 consists of 15 residues. The DNA of the CDR3 is TGTGCCAGCAGCTTCCTCGGTGGTTTCTACAATGAGCAGTTCTTC. It specifies CASSFLGGFYNEQFF. The full variable domain, with the rest looked up from reference TRBV7-3 and TRBJ2-1, is GAGVSQTPSNKVTEKGKYVELRCDPISGHTALYWYRQSLGQGPEFLIYFQGTGAADDSGLPNDRFFAVRPEGSVSTLKIQRTERGDSAVYLCASSFLGGFYNEQFFGPGTRLTVL.

The gene calls are TRBV6-5 and TRBJ1-3, with D perhaps matching TRBD1 (6 bases). CDR1 MNHEY and CDR2 SVGAGI come from the germline V gene. The V end lost 5 bases, the J end lost 1 base, and 9 bases lay between the germline ends. This CDR3 has 14 amino acids. CDR3 bases: TGTGCCAGCAGTCCGCAGGGGTCTGGAAACACCATATATTTT. This sequence encodes CASSPQGSGNTIYF.

V gene TRBV9 combines with J gene TRBJ2-5; TRBD2 agrees at 9 bases. Germline CDR1 reads SGDLS; CDR2 reads YYNGEE. The CDR3 totals 16 residues. J lost 5 bases, V lost 3 bases, and 11 bases had no gene match. The chain's CDR3 is CASSEYSGTSIETQYF. Written as DNA, the CDR3 is TGTGCCAGCAGCGAATACTCCGGGACTAGCATCGAGACCCAGTACTTC.

The chain links TRBV4-2 to TRBJ2-4, with 11 bases fitting TRBD2. Germline assignment: CDR1 LGHNA and CDR2 YNFKEQ. CDR3 length equals 16 residues. The ends lost 4 bases at V and 7 bases at J; junction bases unmatched: 9. This CDR3 is CASSLQTSGEANIQYF. For the CDR3, the DNA is TGTGCCAGCAGCCTACAGACTAGCGGGGAAGCGAACATTCAGTACTTC.

The V and J genes are TRBV2 and TRBJ2-7, with D possibly being TRBD2 (6 bases). Trimming cost V 9 bases and J 2 bases, with 14 bases left between them. CDR1 and CDR2 (germline): SNHLY, FYNNEI. The CDR3 is 13 residues long. The CDR3 DNA is TGTGCCAGTCAGGTGCGGGATACCTACGAGCAGTACTTC. This translates into CASQVRDTYEQYF.

This sequence joins TRBV6-5 and TRBJ1-6; the D is unclear. Trimming removed 0 bases at V and 10 bases at J, with 16 bases between. CDR1 is MNHEY, CDR2 SVGAGI, per germline. CDR3 length: 16 residues. CDR3 nucleotides: TGTGCCAGCAGTTACTCGGGATCGGGCGGGAACTCACCCCTCCACTTT. Translation: CASSYSGSGGNSPLHF.

The V and J genes are TRBV2 and TRBJ1-2; 7 bases are a match to TRBD1. Germline V gene lookup returns CDR1 SNHLY and CDR2 FYNNEI. Trimming at V came to 4 bases and at J to 7 bases, leaving 3 bases not matched to a gene. The CDR3 loop spans 12 amino acids. The CDR3 is CASSVQGSGYTF. CDR3 in DNA: TGTGCCAGCAGTGTACAGGGGTCTGGCTACACCTTC.

This chain links TRBV7-4 with TRBJ1-5; D perhaps matches TRBD1 (5 bases). Trimming removed 5 bases at V and 4 bases at J, with 15 bases between. The CDR3 runs to 15 residues. Germline CDR1 reads SGHVT; CDR2 reads SQSDAQ. CDR3 loop: CASSLTGGGNQPQHF. CDR3 in DNA: TGTGCCAGCAGCCTAACTGGGGGGGGGAATCAGCCCCAGCATTTT.

The rearrangement joins TRBV7-2 to TRBJ1-1, with D possibly matching TRBD1 (5 bases). V dropped 2 bases and J dropped 1 base, with 14 bases sitting between them. Germline V gives CDR1 SGHTA, CDR2 FQGNSA. The CDR3 covers 16 residues. In DNA form, the CDR3 reads TGTGCCAGCAGCTTACCCTGGGGCAGAGAGAACACTGAAGCTTTCTTT. Protein product: CASSLPWGRENTEAFF.

This sequence joins TRBV12-5 and TRBJ2-3, with TRBD2 matching 12 bases. The J segment lost 1 base and the V segment lost 1 base, leaving 3 bases of the junction unmatched. Germline V CDR1 and CDR2: LGHNT, FRNRAP. This CDR3 spans 17 amino acids. The CDR3 loop is CASGLGLAGDGTDTQYF. CDR3 DNA sequence: TGTGCTAGTGGTTTGGGACTAGCGGGGGATGGCACAGATACGCAGTATTTT.

CDR3 loop: CASSQGGPTATLFF. The DNA of the CDR3 is TGTGCCAGCAGCCAGGGGGGACCCACCGCTACACTGTTTTTT. This sequence joins TRBV14 and TRBJ1-4; the D gene is possibly TRBD1 (5 bases). The ends were cut back, 3 bases at V and 13 bases at J, with 18 bases in the middle. CDR1 and CDR2 from the germline V gene are SGHDN and FVKESK. CDR3 length: 14 amino acids.

This clone is termed medium-sized. V gene TRBV6-2 or TRBV6-3 combines with J gene TRBJ1-6, with 9 bases fitting TRBD1. Germline assignment: CDR1 MNHEY and CDR2 SVGEGT. This CDR3 is built from 18 residues. Trimming took 5 bases from V and 4 from J; bases not matched to a gene: 12. CDR3 DNA: TGTGCCAGCAGTACGAAGTGGGACAGGGTCGGATATAATTCACCCCTCCACTTT. Its translation: CASSTKWDRVGYNSPLHF.

This clone has just a few counts. V and J are TRBV27 and TRBJ2-6; a weak D match, TRBD1 (6 bases). The CDR3 is 14 residues long. V lost 9 bases and J 3 bases, leaving 12 bases between the germline ends. Germline V gives CDR1 MNHEY, CDR2 SMNVEV (reference sequence). The CDR3 DNA reads TGTGCCAGTTGTAAGGGGGTTGGGGCCAACGTCCTGACTTTC. Translation: CASCKGVGANVLTF.

The sample holds a few counts of this clone. The CDR3 sequence: CASSLGQGAINGYGYTF. The CDR3 nucleotides are TGTGCCAGCAGCCTGGGACAGGGGGCGATTAATGGGTATGGCTACACCTTC. The rearrangement joins TRBV3-1 (or the pseudogene TRBV3-2) to TRBJ1-2; 12 nucleotides line up with TRBD1. The length of the CDR3 is 17 residues. Germline CDR1 is LGHDT and CDR2 is YNNKEL (reference sequence). J gave up 5 bases and V 4 bases, and 11 bases lay outside the gene matches.

The CDR3 coding sequence is TGTGCCAGCAGCCAAGAACGGGGATCACCCCTCCACTTT. Translated: CASSQERGSPLHF. The chain recombines TRBV3-1 (or the pseudogene TRBV3-2) with TRBJ1-6, with D uncertain. Germline lookup yields CDR1 LGHDT and CDR2 YNNKEL (reference sequence). V dropped 0 bases and J dropped 10 bases, with 7 bases sitting between them. This CDR3 is built from 13 residues.

The chain combines TRBV4-2 with TRBJ2-3; weak D call: TRBD2 (5 bases). CDR1 is LGHNA, CDR2 YNFKEQ, per germline. This CDR3 is 16 amino acids long. Trimming cost V 2 bases and J 0 bases, with 12 bases left between them. The CDR3 DNA reads as TGTGCCAGCAGCCAAACCGGGGTCCCTAGCACAGATACGCAGTATTTT. It translates to CASSQTGVPSTDTQYF.

V gene TRBV10-1 combines with J gene TRBJ2-1; 10 bases fit TRBD1. CDR1 and CDR2 from the germline V gene are WNHNN and SYGVQD (reference sequence). The J segment lost 4 bases and the V segment lost 2 bases, leaving 2 bases of the junction unmatched. This CDR3 is built from 15 residues. This CDR3 reads CASSERDRGYNEQFF. CDR3 nucleotides: TGCGCCAGCAGTGAGAGGGACAGGGGTTACAATGAGCAGTTCTTC.

This clone turned up a few times. The V call is TRBV6-2 or TRBV6-3, the J call TRBJ2-1; D is uncertain. Germline V CDR1 and CDR2: MNHEY, SVGEGT. Trimming took off 5 bases at V and 7 bases at J, with 12 bases between the two ends. This CDR3 region has 13 residues. CDR3 nucleotides: TGTGCCAGCAGTCGGAGCGTATCGAATGAGCAGTTCTTC. Residues: CASSRSVSNEQFF.

This CDR3 is CASSLDSGGGYEQYF. The CDR3, as DNA: TGTGCCAGCAGCTTAGATAGCGGGGGAGGGTACGAGCAGTACTTC. This chain uses TRBV9 with TRBJ2-7; 9 bases are a match to TRBD2. CDR3 size: 15 residues. V lost 4 bases and J lost 4; bases outside the gene matches: 9. Germline CDR1 and CDR2: SGDLS and YYNGEE. Looking up the rest from reference TRBV9 and TRBJ2-7 gives the full variable domain: DSGVTQTPKHLITATGQRVTLRCSPRSGDLSVYWYQQSLDQGLQFLIQYYNGEERAKGNILERFSAQQFPDLHSELNLSSLELGDSALYFCASSLDSGGGYEQYFGPGTRLTVT.

In this sample, this clone turned up once. The genes are TRBV18 and TRBJ2-7; TRBD2 might be the D (7 bases). Trimming took 3 bases from V and 6 from J, leaving 12 bases between them. This CDR3 is built from 13 residues. Germline loops: CDR1 KGHSH, CDR2 LQKENI. CDR3 sequence (DNA): TGTGCCAGCTCACCTACGGGGGGCCGCGAGCAGTACTTC. It specifies CASSPTGGREQYF.

V usage is TRBV5-6 and J usage is TRBJ1-4; 8 nucleotides align to TRBD1. Germline V gives CDR1 SGHDT, CDR2 YYEEEE. CDR3 length equals 15 residues. V gave up 5 bases and J gave up 3 bases; unmatched junction bases: 6. The CDR3 DNA reads as TGTGCCAGCAGTTTGACAGGGGAGTCTAATGAAAAACTGTTTTTT. Translated, it gives CASSLTGESNEKLFF. Full variable domain (remainder filled in from reference TRBV5-6 and TRBJ1-4): DAGVTQSPTHLIKTRGQQVTLRCSPKSGHDTVSWYQQALGQGPQFIFQYYEEEERQRGNFPDRFSGHQFPNYSSELNVNALLLGDSALYLCASSLTGESNEKLFFGSGTQLSVL.

This chain uses TRBV9 with TRBJ2-1; 15 bases fit TRBD2. The CDR3 covers 20 residues. The J segment lost 0 bases and the V segment lost 3 bases, leaving 10 bases of the junction unmatched. Germline CDR1 and CDR2: SGDLS and YYNGEE. CDR3 sequence reads: CASSGTRGLAGGRSYNEQFF. The CDR3, as DNA: TGTGCCAGCAGCGGAACTAGGGGACTAGCGGGGGGCCGCTCCTACAATGAGCAGTTCTTC.